This TCR beta chain was captured in a study of blood T cell repertoires in COVID-19. In the study overall: The United States, Italy and Spain were the sources of the acute and convalescent COVID-19 samples. The cDNA or gDNA used as material had been derived from T cells, B-cell-depleted T cells, or PBMCs.

Data came from immunoSEQ multiplex PCR; TCRdb stores just in-frame clones and leaves some out. This table has roughly 290,000 clones, 75% to 90% appearing once. With V trimmed by 1 base and J by 9 bases, 6 bases remained unmatched. CDR1 is MNHNS, CDR2 SASEGT, per germline. CDR3 length equals 14 residues. This clonotype was sampled from a man in his thirties or forties with acute or convalescent COVID-19. Sequenced: peripheral blood. The chain joins TRBV6-1 to TRBJ2-1, with 7 bases that match TRBD2. DNA for the CDR3: TGTGCCAGCAGTGAAGTATGGAGGGAGGGTGAGCAGTTCTTC. The encoded protein is CASSEVWREGEQFF.